The 30 T cell receptor beta chains below come from one sample, sequenced in a study of naive and memory T cell subsets. These receptors have no known antigen. Broader study findings: A few larger clonotypes appeared in naive repertoires, especially CD8, possibly memory cells re-expressing CD45RA.

The beta constant-region primer was an equimolar mix of two oligonucleotides covering TRBC1 and TRBC2. Four rounds of PCR amplified the ligated cDNA using nested alpha and beta constant-region primers plus SP2. TCRdb redid the calling of the UMI-ligation and nested PCR reads with MiXCR, one entry per CDR3 protein. The data contain 98,000 or so distinct CDR3 sequences, around 11% of them seen just once; the ten biggest clones take up approximately 0.14%. Sequenced sample: naive CD4+ T cells from blood. These receptors all come from a human donor in good health.

This clonotype was picked up a small number of times. This sequence joins TRBV7-3 and TRBJ2-1, with D maybe TRBD2 (6 bases). The CDR3 loop spans 13 amino acids. Germline CDR1 is SGHTA and CDR2 is FQGTGA. The V end was cut by 1 base, the J end by 11 bases, with 12 bases between. The CDR3, as DNA: TGTGCCAGCAGCTTAATTCCGGGGGAGCAGCAGTTCTTC. Protein sequence: CASSLIPGEQQFF.

This clonotype was observed a handful of times. The CDR3 DNA reads as TGTGCCAGCAGTGAGGGACTAGCAAGAGATACGCAGTATTTT. Its protein product is CASSEGLARDTQYF. V gene TRBV27 combines with J gene TRBJ2-3, with 9 positions matching TRBD2. V shed 5 bases, J shed 5 bases, and the junction held 5 bases outside the gene matches. Germline assignment: CDR1 MNHEY and CDR2 SMNVEV (reference sequence). The CDR3 runs to 14 residues.

This chain links TRBV25-1 with TRBJ2-3; D is unclear. V dropped 0 bases and J dropped 4 bases, with 5 bases sitting between them. From germline, CDR1 is MGHDK and CDR2 SYGVNS. The CDR3 is 13 residues long. CDR3 sequence (DNA): TGTGCCAGCAGTGAATACGGAGCAGATACGCAGTATTTT. This gives the protein CASSEYGADTQYF. Drawing the rest from reference TRBV25-1 and TRBJ2-3, the complete variable domain is EADIYQTPRYLVIGTGKKITLECSQTMGHDKMYWYQQDPGMELHLIHYSYGVNSTEKGDLSSESTVSRIRTEHFPLTLESARPSHTSQYLCASSEYGADTQYFGPGTRLTVL.

This clonotype was observed many times. V gene TRBV29-1 combines with J gene TRBJ1-2; D unclear. The CDR3 runs 14 residues. Germline CDR1 reads SQVTM; CDR2 reads ANQGSEA. V dropped 6 bases and J dropped 2 bases, with 16 bases sitting between them. As DNA, the CDR3 is TGCAGCGTGATGCAGGCTACATCGAACTATGGCTACACCTTC. Protein: CSVMQATSNYGYTF.

The V call is TRBV18, the J call TRBJ1-6, with a possible D match to TRBD1 (6 bases). Germline V gene data show CDR1 as KGHSH and CDR2 as LQKENI. Between the trimmed V and J ends, which lost 3 bases and 11 bases, there was a span of 23 bases. The CDR3 length is 17 residues. DNA of the CDR3: TGTGCCAGCTCACCCGAGACAGGCGGGAGTGGTCGAGCACCCCTCCACTTT. Translating it yields CASSPETGGSGRAPLHF.

This clonotype turned up a few times. The genes are TRBV14 and TRBJ2-3, with 7 bases that match TRBD1. CDR1 and CDR2 (germline): SGHDN, FVKESK. J gave up 5 bases and V 4 bases, and 0 bases lay outside the gene matches. CDR3 size: 12 residues. CDR3 DNA: TGTGCCAGCAGCCGGACAGGAGATACGCAGTATTTT. It is translated as CASSRTGDTQYF.

The chain links TRBV24-1 to TRBJ2-1; 7 bases are a match to TRBD2. The trim removed 0 bases at V and 1 base at J, leaving 2 bases unmatched. CDR1 and CDR2 (germline): KGHDR, SFDVKD. There are 16 residues in the CDR3. DNA of the CDR3: TGTGCCACCAGTGATTTGCGGGGGGAATCCTACAATGAGCAGTTCTTC. Translated, it gives CATSDLRGESYNEQFF.

This clonotype was recorded a few times. The gene calls are TRBV28 and TRBJ1-1; maybe TRBD1 (5 bases). V lost 4 bases, J lost 6 bases, and 24 bases lay in between. In germline, CDR1 is MDHEN, CDR2 SYDVKM. The CDR3 is made up of 17 amino acids. Here the CDR3 reads CASSSLLGPQRKAEAFF. The CDR3 DNA follows: TGTGCCAGCAGTTCCTTACTGGGACCTCAGAGGAAAGCTGAAGCTTTCTTT. The full variable domain, its missing parts supplied by reference TRBV28 and TRBJ1-1, is DVKVTQSSRYLVKRTGEKVFLECVQDMDHENMFWYRQDPGLGLRLIYFSYDVKMKEKGDIPEGYSVSREKKERFSLILESASTNQTSMYLCASSSLLGPQRKAEAFFGQGTRLTVV.

This clonotype was observed at least ten times. The rearrangement uses TRBV7-2 and TRBJ2-1, with 10 nucleotides matching TRBD2. The CDR3 is 13 amino acids. The V gene's germline CDR1 is SGHTA and CDR2 FQGNSA. Trimming removed 3 bases from V and 13 bases from J; junction bases left unmatched: 6. The CDR3 DNA sequence: TGTGCCAGCAGCTTTACGGTAGCGGGAGGACAGTTCTTC. Amino acids: CASSFTVAGGQFF.

The sample holds many counts of this clonotype. The chain joins TRBV11-2 to TRBJ2-7; 8 bases map to TRBD2. Trimming at V came to 0 bases and at J to 7 bases, leaving 5 bases not matched to a gene. From germline, CDR1 is SGHAT and CDR2 FQNNGV. The CDR3 has 14 residues. The CDR3 sequence: CASSLDGLALEQYF. The CDR3, as DNA: TGTGCCAGCAGCTTAGATGGACTAGCTCTTGAGCAGTACTTC.

This clonotype was counted many times. The chain recombines TRBV4-3 with TRBJ2-2; perhaps TRBD1 as D (6 bases). The CDR3 covers 14 residues. The V gene lost 5 bases and the J gene lost 5 bases, with 12 bases spanning the gap. Germline V lookup: CDR1 LGHNA, CDR2 YSLEER. As DNA, the CDR3 is TGCGCCAGCAGCAGAACAGGGTCGACCGGGGAGCTGTTTTTT. Translating gives CASSRTGSTGELFF.

The sample holds a few counts of this clonotype. This clone may be a read error of a much larger clone one base away. This chain connects TRBV7-9 to TRBJ2-7; D possibly corresponds to TRBD1 (6 bases). Between the trimmed V and J ends, which lost 5 bases and 6 bases, there was a span of 20 bases. The CDR3 runs 15 residues. Germline CDR1 SEHNR, CDR2 FQNEAQ (reference sequence). The CDR3 reads CASSPRTVRLGEQYF. The CDR3 nucleotides read TGTGCCAGCAGCCCCCGGACAGTCCGCCTAGGCGAGCAGTACTTC.

This clonotype has ten or more counts. Compared with germline, one end of the junction differs, possibly owing to a read error. The chain uses TRBV12-3 or TRBV12-4 and TRBJ2-6, with TRBD1 matching 7 bases. The CDR3 is made up of 15 amino acids. Written as DNA, the CDR3 is TGTGCCAGCAGCTTAGGGGGCACTGGGGCCAACGTCCTGACTTTC. Protein: CASSLGGTGANVLTF.

Notes on this clonotype: A much more abundant neighbour one base away suggests this may be a read error. This chain uses TRBV12-3 or TRBV12-4 with TRBJ2-7, with TRBD2 as a possible D gene (5 bases). The CDR3 runs 11 residues. In nucleotides, the CDR3 is TGTGCCAGCAGTACTAGGTCCGAGCTGTACTTC. Translated, it gives CASSTRSELYF.

This clonotype has a handful of counts. V and J are TRBV10-3 and TRBJ2-2; the D gene is possibly TRBD1 (6 bases). The CDR3 is made up of 13 amino acids. Trimming took off 8 bases at V and 4 bases at J, with 11 bases between the two ends. Germline V lookup: CDR1 ENHRY, CDR2 SYGVKD. The CDR3 loop reads CAIRDMGTGELFF. The CDR3 region has the DNA TGTGCCATCCGGGACATGGGCACCGGGGAGCTGTTTTTT.

This clonotype turned up a few times. The chain has TRBV28 and TRBJ2-1, with D possibly being TRBD1 (6 bases). There are 15 residues in the CDR3. V was trimmed by 4 bases and J by 4 bases, leaving 14 bases between them. Germline values: CDR1 MDHEN, CDR2 SYDVKM. The DNA of the CDR3 is TGTGCCAGCAGTTCCACAGGGATAGGGTACAATGAGCAGTTCTTC. Residues: CASSSTGIGYNEQFF.

As concerns this clonotype: Being one base from a much bigger clone, this may be a read error. The V and J genes are TRBV3-1 and TRBJ2-2; TRBD1 is a possible D gene (5 bases). Looked up from germline, CDR1 is LGHDT and CDR2 is YNNKEL (reference sequence). This CDR3 has 14 residues. The germline V and J ends were trimmed by 5 bases and 4 bases, with 11 bases remaining between them. The CDR3 is CASSEPRATGELFF. In DNA form, the CDR3 reads TGTGCCAGCAGCGAACCCAGGGCCACCGGGGAGCTGTTTTTT.

This clonotype has only a few counts. The chain has TRBV6-2 or TRBV6-3 and TRBJ1-5; D possibly corresponds to TRBD1 (6 bases). V was pared by 4 bases and J by 1 base, with 14 bases between. The CDR3 contains 16 residues. The germline gives CDR1 MNHEY, CDR2 SVGEGT. CDR3 DNA: TGTGCCAGCAGTTCGTACAGGGTAGTCAGCAATCAGCCCCAGCATTTT. Residues: CASSSYRVVSNQPQHF.

The rearrangement uses TRBV2 and TRBJ2-5; D may be TRBD1 (6 bases). There are 14 residues in the CDR3. Germline CDR1 is SNHLY and CDR2 is FYNNEI. V was cut by 6 bases and J by 2 bases, with 13 bases left in between. The CDR3 here is CASSRGVGQETQYF. The CDR3, as DNA: TGTGCCAGCAGCAGGGGCGTAGGGCAAGAGACCCAGTACTTC.

In this sample, this clonotype turned up many times. The chain is built from TRBV6-4 and TRBJ2-2; TRBD1 might be the D (5 bases). Germline values: CDR1 MRHNA, CDR2 SNTAGT. V shed 6 bases and J shed 3 bases, with 11 bases lying between them. This CDR3 region has 14 residues. The CDR3 DNA is TGTGCCAGCAGGCAGGGTCGGGACACCGGGGAGCTGTTTTTT. It codes for CASRQGRDTGELFF.

This clonotype was recorded a few times. The rearrangement uses TRBV6-1 and TRBJ1-6; tentative D call: TRBD1 (6 bases). The CDR3 length is 16 residues. CDR1 is MNHNS, CDR2 SASEGT, per germline. Between the trimmed V and J ends, which lost 8 bases and 8 bases, there was a span of 22 bases. CDR3 in amino acids: CASRRGGLEVYSPLHF. CDR3 nucleotides: TGTGCCAGCCGGCGAGGGGGGCTCGAGGTCTATTCACCCCTCCACTTT.

V gene TRBV2 combines with J gene TRBJ2-3; D remains unclear. The germline CDR1 and CDR2 sequences are SNHLY and FYNNEI. The V end lost 6 bases, the J end lost 2 bases, and 12 bases lay between the germline ends. The CDR3 runs 14 residues. DNA for the CDR3: TGTGCCAGCAGGACCGACCAAAACACAGATACGCAGTATTTT. Protein product: CASRTDQNTDTQYF.

For the CDR3, the DNA is TGTGCCAGCAGACGGGGGGCCGCCTACGAGCAGTACTTC. Protein: CASRRGAAYEQYF. The V and J genes are TRBV7-2 and TRBJ2-7; the D gene is possibly TRBD2 (7 bases). The length of the CDR3 is 13 residues. V lost 6 bases and J lost 2, with 11 bases in between. Germline assignment: CDR1 SGHTA and CDR2 FQGNSA.

V gene TRBV9 combines with J gene TRBJ1-4; D is unresolved. Germline V gene sequence: CDR1 SGDLS, CDR2 YYNGEE. The CDR3 consists of 15 residues. V lost 4 bases to trimming and J lost 7 bases, with 17 bases between them. The CDR3 DNA follows: TGTGCCAGCAGCCCATCATCGGCCCTTGGTGAAAAACTGTTTTTT. Amino acids: CASSPSSALGEKLFF. Looking up the rest from reference TRBV9 and TRBJ1-4 gives the full variable domain: DSGVTQTPKHLITATGQRVTLRCSPRSGDLSVYWYQQSLDQGLQFLIQYYNGEERAKGNILERFSAQQFPDLHSELNLSSLELGDSALYFCASSPSSALGEKLFFGSGTQLSVL.

This clonotype was found many times. The CDR3 DNA reads TGTGCCAGCAGCTCGGACGCCTCCGGGAGGCCCCAGCATTTT. This gives the protein CASSSDASGRPQHF. The chain uses TRBV7-2 and TRBJ1-5; D gene uncertain. The CDR3 covers 14 residues. Trimming took off 4 bases at V and 9 bases at J, with 16 bases between the two ends. Germline lookup yields CDR1 SGHTA and CDR2 FQGNSA. The variable domain in full, with the rest retrieved from reference TRBV7-2 and TRBJ1-5, is GAGVSQSPSNKVTEKGKDVELRCDPISGHTALYWYRQSLGQGLEFLIYFQGNSAPDKSGLPSDRFSAERTGGSVSTLTIQRTQQEDSAVYLCASSSDASGRPQHFGDGTRLSIL.

This clonotype has only a few counts. CDR3 residues: CASSLRGDRGQETQYF. CDR3 coding DNA: TGTGCCAGCAGCTTAAGAGGGGACAGGGGACAAGAGACCCAGTACTTC. This chain uses TRBV7-9 with TRBJ2-5; 10 bases map to TRBD1. This CDR3 comprises 16 residues. With V trimmed by 2 bases and J by 2 bases, 5 bases remained unmatched. Germline CDR1 SEHNR, CDR2 FQNEAQ (reference sequence).

This clonotype was seen many times. The rearrangement links TRBV20-1 to TRBJ1-4; 7 positions agree with TRBD1. Germline CDR1 and CDR2: DFQATT and SNEGSKA (reference sequence). The CDR3 has 13 amino acids. V was pared by 2 bases and J by 6 bases, with 3 bases of the junction left unmatched. The CDR3 spells CSARQGVDEKLFF. For the CDR3, the DNA is TGCAGTGCTAGACAGGGGGTGGATGAAAAACTGTTTTTT.

This clonotype was detected a few times. This rearrangement joins TRBV12-3 or TRBV12-4 to TRBJ2-5; D gene ambiguous. CDR3 length: 14 amino acids. Between the trimmed V and J ends, which lost 3 bases and 0 bases, there was a span of 8 bases. CDR3 in DNA: TGTGCCAGCAGTTTTGTGGGGTACCAAGAGACCCAGTACTTC. Protein product: CASSFVGYQETQYF.

The chain uses TRBV28 and TRBJ1-5, with TRBD1 matching over 12 bases. Per the germline V gene, CDR1 is MDHEN and CDR2 is SYDVKM. V lost 2 bases and J lost 0; bases outside the gene matches: 11. The CDR3 loop spans 20 amino acids. The CDR3 sequence: CASSLVGTGTGGLSNQPQHF. The CDR3 DNA reads TGTGCCAGCAGTTTAGTAGGGACCGGGACAGGGGGCCTTAGCAATCAGCCCCAGCATTTT.

This clonotype appeared a few times. The chain links TRBV29-1 to TRBJ1-2; 7 nucleotides match TRBD1. The length of the CDR3 is 12 residues. Trimming cost V 6 bases and J 2 bases; bases outside gene matches: 3. The germline gives CDR1 SQVTM, CDR2 ANQGSEA. CDR3 nucleotide sequence: TGCAGCGTGGGGGGACAGAACTATGGCTACACCTTC. As protein: CSVGGQNYGYTF.